The sequence of this T cell receptor (beta chain) was determined in a study of blood T cell repertoires in COVID-19. Across the whole study: COVID-19 samples collected from the United States, Italy and Spain covered acute and convalescent phases. Sources were T cells, B-cell-depleted T cells, or PBMCs; the material itself was cDNA or gDNA.

Study processing details: Researchers report that nucleated cell counts were estimated from reference gene primer amplification. Libraries were prepared by immunoSEQ multiplex PCR; TCRdb keeps only in-frame clonotypes and omits some of them. D and trimming come from the DNA, and the V and J calls and clone size come from that table. In the table there are 310,000 or so clones, roughly 91% of which are singletons. Trimming removed 5 bases at V and 7 bases at J, with 18 bases between. The CDR3 runs 16 residues. CDR1 SGHTA and CDR2 FQGTGA come from the germline V gene. What was sequenced was peripheral blood. This clonotype was sampled from a man aged 50-59 years with active or convalescent COVID-19. The rearrangement joins TRBV7-3 to TRBJ1-6, with D possibly TRBD1 on 6 matching bases. The CDR3 region has the DNA TGTGCCAGCAGCGCCACAGGGACGGGCTCAAATTCACCCCTCCACTTT. Amino acids: CASSATGTGSNSPLHF. The whole variable domain, filled in from reference TRBV7-3 and TRBJ1-6, reads GAGVSQTPSNKVTEKGKYVELRCDPISGHTALYWYRQSLGQGPEFLIYFQGTGAADDSGLPNDRFFAVRPEGSVSTLKIQRTERGDSAVYLCASSATGTGSNSPLHFGNGTRLTVT.